This TCR beta chain was obtained from a study of T cell responses to AZD1222 COVID-19 vaccine. Assay used: immunoSEQ multiplex PCR; TCRdb lists only in-frame clones, some missing. The sample includes approximately 100,000 clones, about 88% of them seen just once. This clone has a single count. The receptor was derived from an adult in good health. The source material was peripheral blood, sampled on day 0 of AZD1222 vaccination.

The CDR3 loop is CASSPRDRGRTGELFF. CDR3 nucleotide sequence: TGTGCCAGCTCACCACGGGACAGGGGAAGAACCGGGGAGCTGTTTTTT. The genes are TRBV18 and TRBJ2-2, with 10 bases aligning to TRBD1. CDR3 length: 16 amino acids. Looked up from germline, CDR1 is KGHSH and CDR2 is LQKENI. Trimming removed 1 base from V and 5 bases from J; junction bases left unmatched: 4.